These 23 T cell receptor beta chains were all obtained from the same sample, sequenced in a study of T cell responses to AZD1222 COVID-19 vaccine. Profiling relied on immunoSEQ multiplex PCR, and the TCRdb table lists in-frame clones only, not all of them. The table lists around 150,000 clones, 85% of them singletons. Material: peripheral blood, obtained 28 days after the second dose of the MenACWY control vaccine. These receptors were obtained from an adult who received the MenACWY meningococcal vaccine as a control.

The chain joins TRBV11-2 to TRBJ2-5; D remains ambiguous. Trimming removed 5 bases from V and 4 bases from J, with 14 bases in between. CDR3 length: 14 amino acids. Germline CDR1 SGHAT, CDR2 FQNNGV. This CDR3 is CASSRGTVGETQYF. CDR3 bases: TGTGCCAGCAGCCGAGGCACAGTAGGAGAGACCCAGTACTTC.

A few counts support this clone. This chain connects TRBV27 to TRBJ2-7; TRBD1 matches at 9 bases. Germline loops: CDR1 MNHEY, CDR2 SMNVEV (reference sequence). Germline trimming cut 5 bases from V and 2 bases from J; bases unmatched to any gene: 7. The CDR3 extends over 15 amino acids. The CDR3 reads CASSPQGATPYEQYV. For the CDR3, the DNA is TGTGCCAGCAGTCCACAGGGGGCGACCCCCTACGAGCAGTACGTC.

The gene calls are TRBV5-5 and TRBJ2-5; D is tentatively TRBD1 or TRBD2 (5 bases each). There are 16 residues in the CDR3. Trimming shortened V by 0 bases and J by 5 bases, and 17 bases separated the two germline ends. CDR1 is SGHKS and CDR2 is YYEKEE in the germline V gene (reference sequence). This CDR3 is CASSLGDRSPAETQYF. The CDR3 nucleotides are TGTGCCAGCAGCTTGGGGGACCGCAGCCCGGCGGAGACCCAGTACTTC.

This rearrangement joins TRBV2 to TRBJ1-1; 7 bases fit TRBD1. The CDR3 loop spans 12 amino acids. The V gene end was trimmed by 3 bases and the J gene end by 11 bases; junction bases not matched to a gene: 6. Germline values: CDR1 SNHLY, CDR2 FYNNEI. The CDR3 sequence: CASSEEGAQAFF. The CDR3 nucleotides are TGTGCCAGCAGTGAGGAGGGGGCGCAGGCTTTCTTT.

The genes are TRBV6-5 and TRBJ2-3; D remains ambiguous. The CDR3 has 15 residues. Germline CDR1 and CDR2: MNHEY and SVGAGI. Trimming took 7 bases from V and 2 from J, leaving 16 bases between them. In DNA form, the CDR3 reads TGTGCCAGCAACTTGCGGTCGGGCTTCACAGATACGCAGTATTTT. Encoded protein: CASNLRSGFTDTQYF.

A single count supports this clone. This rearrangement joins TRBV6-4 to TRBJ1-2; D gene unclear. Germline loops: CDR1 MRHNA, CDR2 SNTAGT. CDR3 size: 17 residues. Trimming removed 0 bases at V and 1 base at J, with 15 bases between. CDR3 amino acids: CASSDSIGAWDNYGYTF. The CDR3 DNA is TGTGCCAGCAGTGACTCGATCGGAGCCTGGGATAACTATGGCTACACCTTC.

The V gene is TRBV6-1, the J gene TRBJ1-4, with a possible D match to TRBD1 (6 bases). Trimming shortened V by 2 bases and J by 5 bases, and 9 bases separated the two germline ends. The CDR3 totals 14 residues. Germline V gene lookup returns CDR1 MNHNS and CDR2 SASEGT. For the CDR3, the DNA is TGTGCCAGCAGTGAACAGGGGATCAATGAAAAACTGTTTTTT. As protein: CASSEQGINEKLFF.

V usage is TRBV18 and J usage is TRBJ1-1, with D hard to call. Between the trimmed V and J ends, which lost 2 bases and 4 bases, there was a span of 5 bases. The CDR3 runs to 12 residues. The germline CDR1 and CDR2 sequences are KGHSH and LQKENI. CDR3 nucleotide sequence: TGTGCCAGCTCACCAGGGATCACTGAAGCTTTCTTT. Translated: CASSPGITEAFF.

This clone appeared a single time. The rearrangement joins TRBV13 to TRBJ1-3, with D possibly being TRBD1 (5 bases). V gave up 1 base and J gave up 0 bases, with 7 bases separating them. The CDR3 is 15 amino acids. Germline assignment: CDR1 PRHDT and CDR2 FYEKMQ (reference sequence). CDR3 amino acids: CASSLATGSGNTIYF. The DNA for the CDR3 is TGTGCCAGCAGCTTAGCAACAGGCTCTGGAAACACCATATATTTT. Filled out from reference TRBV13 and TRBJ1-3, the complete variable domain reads AAGVIQSPRHLIKEKRETATLKCYPIPRHDTVYWYQQGPGQDPQFLISFYEKMQSDKGSIPDRFSAQQFSDYHSELNMSSLELGDSALYFCASSLATGSGNTIYFGEGSWLTVV.

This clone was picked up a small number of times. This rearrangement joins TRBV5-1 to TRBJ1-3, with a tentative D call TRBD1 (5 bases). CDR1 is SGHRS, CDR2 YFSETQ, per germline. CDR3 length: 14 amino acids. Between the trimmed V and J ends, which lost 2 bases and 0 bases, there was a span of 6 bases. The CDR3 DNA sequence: TGCGCCAGCAGCTTTGACAGCTCTGGAAACACCATATATTTT. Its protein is CASSFDSSGNTIYF.

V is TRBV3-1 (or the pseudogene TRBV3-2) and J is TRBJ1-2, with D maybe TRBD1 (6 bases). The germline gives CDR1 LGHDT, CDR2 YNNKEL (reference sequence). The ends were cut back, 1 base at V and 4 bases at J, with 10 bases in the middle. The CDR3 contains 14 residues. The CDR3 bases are TGTGCCAGCAGCCAAGTGGTGGACAGCTATGGCTACACCTTC. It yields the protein CASSQVVDSYGYTF.

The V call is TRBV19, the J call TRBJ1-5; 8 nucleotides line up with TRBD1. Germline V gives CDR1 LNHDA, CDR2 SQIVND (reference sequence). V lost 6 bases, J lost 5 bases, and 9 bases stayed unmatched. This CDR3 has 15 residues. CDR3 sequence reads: CASRGDRGPDQPQHF. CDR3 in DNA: TGTGCCAGTAGGGGTGACAGGGGACCCGATCAGCCCCAGCATTTT.

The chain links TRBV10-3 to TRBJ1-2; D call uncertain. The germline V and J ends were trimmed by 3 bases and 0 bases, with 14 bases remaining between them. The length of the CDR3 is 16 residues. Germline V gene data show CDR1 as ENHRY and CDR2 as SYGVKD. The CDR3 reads CAISDAYRQANYGYTF. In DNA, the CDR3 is TGTGCCATCAGTGATGCCTATCGTCAAGCTAACTATGGCTACACCTTC.

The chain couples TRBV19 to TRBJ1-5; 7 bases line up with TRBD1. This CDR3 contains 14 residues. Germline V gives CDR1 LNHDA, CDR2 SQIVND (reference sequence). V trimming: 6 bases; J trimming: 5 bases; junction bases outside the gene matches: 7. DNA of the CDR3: TGTGCCAGTAGCCCGGGGACAGTACATCAGCCCCAGCATTTT. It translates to CASSPGTVHQPQHF.

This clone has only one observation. The CDR3 reads CASSLGRVEKLFF. For the CDR3, the DNA is TGTGCCAGCAGCTTAGGGCGAGTTGAAAAACTGTTTTTT. This rearrangement joins TRBV11-2 to TRBJ1-4; D remains unclear. The CDR3 covers 13 residues. The germline V gene encodes CDR1 SGHAT and CDR2 FQNNGV. Trimming took off 1 base at V and 7 bases at J, with 7 bases between the two ends.

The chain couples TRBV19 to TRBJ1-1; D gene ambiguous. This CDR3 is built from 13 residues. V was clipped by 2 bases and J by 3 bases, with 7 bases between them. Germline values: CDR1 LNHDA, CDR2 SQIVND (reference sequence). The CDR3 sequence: CASSITVDTEAFF. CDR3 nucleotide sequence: TGTGCCAGTAGTATAACAGTGGACACTGAAGCTTTCTTT.

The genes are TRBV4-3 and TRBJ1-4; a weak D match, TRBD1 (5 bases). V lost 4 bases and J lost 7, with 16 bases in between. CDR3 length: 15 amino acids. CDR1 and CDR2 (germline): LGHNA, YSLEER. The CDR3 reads CASSPGTPGGEKLFF. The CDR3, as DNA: TGCGCCAGCAGCCCAGGGACTCCGGGGGGTGAAAAACTGTTTTTT.

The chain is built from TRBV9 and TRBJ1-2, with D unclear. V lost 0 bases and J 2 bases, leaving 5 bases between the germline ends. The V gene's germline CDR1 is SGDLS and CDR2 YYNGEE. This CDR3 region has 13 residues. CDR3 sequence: CASSVGVNYGYTF. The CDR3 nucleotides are TGTGCCAGCAGCGTAGGGGTGAACTATGGCTACACCTTC.

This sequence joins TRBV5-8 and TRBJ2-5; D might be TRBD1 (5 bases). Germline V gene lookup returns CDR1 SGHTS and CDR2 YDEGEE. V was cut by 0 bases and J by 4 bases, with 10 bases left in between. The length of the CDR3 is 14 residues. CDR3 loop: CASSLGQGRETQYF. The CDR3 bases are TGTGCCAGCAGCTTGGGGCAGGGAAGAGAGACCCAGTACTTC.

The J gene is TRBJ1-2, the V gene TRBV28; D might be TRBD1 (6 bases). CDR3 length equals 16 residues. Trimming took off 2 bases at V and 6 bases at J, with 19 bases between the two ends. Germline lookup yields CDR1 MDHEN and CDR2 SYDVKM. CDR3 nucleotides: TGTGCCAGCAGTTTACTAACGGCAGGGGAAGGCGATGGCTACACCTTC. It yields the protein CASSLLTAGEGDGYTF.

CDR3 loop: CASSLQLAGFDNEQFF. The CDR3 DNA sequence: TGCGCCAGCAGCCTGCAACTAGCGGGGTTCGACAATGAGCAGTTCTTC. This chain links TRBV4-3 with TRBJ2-1; 10 nucleotides line up with TRBD2. V lost 4 bases and J lost 5; bases outside the gene matches: 8. The CDR3 has 16 residues. Germline V gene lookup returns CDR1 LGHNA and CDR2 YSLEER.

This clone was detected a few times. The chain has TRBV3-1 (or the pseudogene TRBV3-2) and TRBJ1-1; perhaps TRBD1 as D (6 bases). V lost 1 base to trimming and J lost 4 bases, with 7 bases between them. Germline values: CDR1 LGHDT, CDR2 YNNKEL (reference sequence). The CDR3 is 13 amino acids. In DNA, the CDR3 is TGTGCCAGCAGCCAAGCAGGGGTCACTGAAGCTTTCTTT. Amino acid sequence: CASSQAGVTEAFF.

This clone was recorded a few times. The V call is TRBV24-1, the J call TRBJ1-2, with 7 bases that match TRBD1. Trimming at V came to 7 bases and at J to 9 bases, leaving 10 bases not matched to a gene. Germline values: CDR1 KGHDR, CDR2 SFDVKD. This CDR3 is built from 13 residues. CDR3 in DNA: TGTGCCACCAGAGACGCAAAAGGGGGCAGCTACACCTTC. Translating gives CATRDAKGGSYTF.